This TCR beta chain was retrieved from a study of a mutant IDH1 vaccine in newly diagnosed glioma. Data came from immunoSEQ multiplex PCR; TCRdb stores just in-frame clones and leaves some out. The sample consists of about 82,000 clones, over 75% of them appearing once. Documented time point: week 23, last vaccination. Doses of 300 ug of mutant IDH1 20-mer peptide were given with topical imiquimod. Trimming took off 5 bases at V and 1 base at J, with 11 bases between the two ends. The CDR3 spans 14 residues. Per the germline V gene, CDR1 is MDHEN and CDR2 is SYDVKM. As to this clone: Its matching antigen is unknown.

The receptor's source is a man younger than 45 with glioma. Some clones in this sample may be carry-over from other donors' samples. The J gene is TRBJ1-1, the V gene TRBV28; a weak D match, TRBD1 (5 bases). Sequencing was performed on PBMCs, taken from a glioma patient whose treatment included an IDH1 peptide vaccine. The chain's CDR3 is CASSGPGGNTEAFF. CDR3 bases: TGTGCCAGCAGTGGGCCGGGGGGGAACACTGAAGCTTTCTTT.